The 16 T cell receptor beta chains below were found in one sample sequenced in a study of T cell repertoires in cytomegalovirus infection. TCRdb fed the reads into MiXCR, producing one record per CDR3 protein. The repertoire consists of 250,000 or so distinct CDR3 sequences, with around 15% occurring once and the leading ten covering over 40%. Sequenced input: CD8+ T cells from PBMCs. These receptors originate from a human donor in good health (CMV status not recorded). Some clones in this sample may be carry-over from other donors' samples.

This clonotype has at least ten counts. The gene calls are TRBV7-8 and TRBJ2-1; 7 bases map to TRBD1. CDR1 and CDR2 from the germline V gene are SGHVS and FQNEAQ. The CDR3 contains 17 residues. V lost 5 bases and J lost 4; bases outside the gene matches: 14. The CDR3 spells CASSPLSGTENYNEQFF. In DNA form, the CDR3 reads TGTGCCAGCAGCCCACTTTCCGGGACAGAGAATTACAATGAGCAGTTCTTC.

This clonotype appeared many times. The chain carries TRBV12-3 or TRBV12-4 and TRBJ1-1, with a tentative D call TRBD1 (5 bases). CDR3 size: 15 residues. Trimming removed 3 bases at V and 1 base at J, with 12 bases between. The CDR3 here is CASSLWPGQNTEAFF. The CDR3 DNA is TGTGCCAGCAGTTTGTGGCCGGGGCAGAACACTGAAGCTTTCTTT.

V and J are TRBV29-1 and TRBJ2-1; tentatively, D is TRBD1 (5 bases). Trimming pared 5 bases from V and 3 bases from J, leaving 11 bases between. This CDR3 spans 13 amino acids. Germline assignment: CDR1 SQVTM and CDR2 ANQGSEA. In DNA form, the CDR3 reads TGCAGCGTTAGACAGAGAAACTACAATGAGCAGTTCTTC. Amino acid sequence: CSVRQRNYNEQFF.

The J gene is TRBJ1-1, the V gene TRBV29-1, with TRBD1 as a possible D gene (5 bases). V was shortened by 7 bases and J by 4 bases, with 13 bases between the two germline ends. From germline, CDR1 is SQVTM and CDR2 ANQGSEA. This CDR3 spans 12 amino acids. CDR3: CSGGRLGTEAFF. The CDR3 DNA reads TGCAGCGGGGGACGGTTGGGCACTGAAGCTTTCTTT.

This clonotype was counted only a few times. The V call is TRBV10-3, the J call TRBJ1-2; no clear D. This CDR3 is 14 amino acids long. Between the trimmed V and J ends, which lost 0 bases and 1 base, there was a span of 6 bases. CDR1 and CDR2 from the germline V gene are ENHRY and SYGVKD. The CDR3 sequence is CAISESMDNYGYTF. In DNA, the CDR3 is TGTGCCATCAGTGAGTCGATGGATAACTATGGCTACACCTTC.

A few counts support this clonotype. This rearrangement joins TRBV5-6 to TRBJ1-3; D may be TRBD1 (5 bases). The CDR3 consists of 16 residues. Germline CDR1 SGHDT, CDR2 YYEEEE. Trimming took off 3 bases at V and 3 bases at J, with 16 bases between the two ends. CDR3: CASSSPQGVGGNTIYF. Written as DNA, the CDR3 is TGTGCCAGCAGCTCACCCCAGGGAGTAGGTGGAAACACCATATATTTT.

This clonotype was recorded only once. The V call is TRBV6-5, the J call TRBJ2-3, with D perhaps TRBD2 (6 bases). V was shortened by 6 bases and J by 6 bases, with 16 bases between the two germline ends. Looked up from germline, CDR1 is MNHEY and CDR2 is SVGAGI. This CDR3 region has 14 residues. The CDR3 sequence is CASRQTSSDDTQYF. CDR3 coding DNA: TGTGCCAGCAGGCAGACTAGTTCAGACGATACGCAGTATTTT.

This clonotype was seen many times. CDR3 in amino acids: CASSYDGGLAGEETQYF. The CDR3 nucleotides read TGTGCCAGCAGCTACGATGGGGGACTAGCGGGGGAAGAGACCCAGTACTTC. This chain joins TRBV7-8 and TRBJ2-5; 14 positions match TRBD2. V lost 4 bases to trimming and J lost 3 bases; unmatched junction nucleotides: 7. The CDR3 is 17 amino acids. Germline assignment: CDR1 SGHVS and CDR2 FQNEAQ.

J is TRBJ2-1 and V is TRBV7-3; D gene uncertain. Per germline, CDR1 SGHTA and CDR2 FQGTGA. Trimming removed 6 bases at V and 8 bases at J, with 20 bases between. This CDR3 has 15 residues. The CDR3 nucleotides read TGTGCCAGCAGTCTCGGCGAGACCCTTCTGGATGAGCAGTTCTTC. This translates into CASSLGETLLDEQFF.

The V gene is TRBV7-9, the J gene TRBJ2-2, with D maybe TRBD2 (5 bases). The CDR3 has 17 residues. The V and J ends lost 5 bases and 3 bases respectively, with 19 bases between them. In germline, CDR1 is SEHNR, CDR2 FQNEAQ (reference sequence). The DNA for the CDR3 is TGTGCCAGCAGCACCACAGACGGCTACGGGGACACCGGGGAGCTGTTTTTT. Its translation is CASSTTDGYGDTGELFF. The whole variable domain, remainder taken from reference TRBV7-9 and TRBJ2-2, is DTGVSQNPRHKITKRGQNVTFRCDPISEHNRLYWYRQTLGQGPEFLTYFQNEAQLEKSRLLSDRFSAERPKGSFSTLEIQRTEQGDSAMYLCASSTTDGYGDTGELFFGEGSRLTVL.

This clonotype was counted only a few times. The J gene is TRBJ1-1, the V gene TRBV5-1, with 8 bases identical to TRBD1. Per germline, CDR1 SGHRS and CDR2 YFSETQ. The CDR3 runs to 15 residues. The J segment lost 7 bases and the V segment lost 2 bases, leaving 10 bases of the junction unmatched. DNA of the CDR3: TGCGCCAGCAGCTTTCGCTCGACAGGGGTGGGTGAAGCTTTCTTT. It specifies CASSFRSTGVGEAFF.

This clonotype was detected only a few times. This rearrangement joins TRBV12-3 or TRBV12-4 to TRBJ2-1; D unclear. V lost 3 bases, J lost 0 bases, and 9 bases lay in between. The CDR3 contains 15 residues. This CDR3 reads CASSFTGSSYNEQFF. The CDR3 nucleotides are TGTGCCAGCAGTTTTACTGGAAGCTCCTACAATGAGCAGTTCTTC.

This clonotype was recorded at least ten times. The J gene is TRBJ2-1, the V gene TRBV6-5; unclear D gene. The ends were cut back, 2 bases at V and 8 bases at J, with 4 bases in the middle. CDR3 length equals 11 residues. Germline CDR1 is MNHEY and CDR2 is SVGAGI. CDR3 loop: CASSYGDEQFF. DNA for the CDR3: TGTGCCAGCAGTTACGGGGATGAGCAGTTCTTC.

This clonotype was counted many times. This chain connects TRBV7-6 to TRBJ2-2, with D perhaps given as TRBD1 or TRBD2 (5 bases each). Germline V gene sequence: CDR1 SGHVS, CDR2 FNYEAQ. The ends were cut back, 8 bases at V and 4 bases at J, with 14 bases in the middle. The CDR3 is made up of 14 amino acids. The CDR3 nucleotides are TGTGCCAGCTACGCCCAGGGACCCACCGGGGAGCTGTTTTTT. Translated: CASYAQGPTGELFF.

This clonotype was seen many times. Written as DNA, the CDR3 is TGTGCCAGCAGCTGGGATAGCGGGGGGTACAATGAGCAGTTCTTC. Its protein is CASSWDSGGYNEQFF. The V call is TRBV5-6, the J call TRBJ2-1; 10 positions match TRBD2. Unmatched junction bases numbered 4, after V lost 3 bases and J lost 4 bases. Germline V gives CDR1 SGHDT, CDR2 YYEEEE. The CDR3 consists of 15 residues.

This clonotype has ten or more counts. This chain joins TRBV6-5 and TRBJ2-7, with D possibly being TRBD1 or TRBD2 (6 bases each). V was trimmed by 5 bases and J by 3 bases, leaving 14 bases between them. The CDR3 totals 14 residues. CDR1 and CDR2 (germline): MNHEY, SVGAGI. CDR3 nucleotides: TGTGCCAGCAGTCATAAGGGGGGTGGCTACGAGCAGTACTTC. Amino acid sequence: CASSHKGGGYEQYF.